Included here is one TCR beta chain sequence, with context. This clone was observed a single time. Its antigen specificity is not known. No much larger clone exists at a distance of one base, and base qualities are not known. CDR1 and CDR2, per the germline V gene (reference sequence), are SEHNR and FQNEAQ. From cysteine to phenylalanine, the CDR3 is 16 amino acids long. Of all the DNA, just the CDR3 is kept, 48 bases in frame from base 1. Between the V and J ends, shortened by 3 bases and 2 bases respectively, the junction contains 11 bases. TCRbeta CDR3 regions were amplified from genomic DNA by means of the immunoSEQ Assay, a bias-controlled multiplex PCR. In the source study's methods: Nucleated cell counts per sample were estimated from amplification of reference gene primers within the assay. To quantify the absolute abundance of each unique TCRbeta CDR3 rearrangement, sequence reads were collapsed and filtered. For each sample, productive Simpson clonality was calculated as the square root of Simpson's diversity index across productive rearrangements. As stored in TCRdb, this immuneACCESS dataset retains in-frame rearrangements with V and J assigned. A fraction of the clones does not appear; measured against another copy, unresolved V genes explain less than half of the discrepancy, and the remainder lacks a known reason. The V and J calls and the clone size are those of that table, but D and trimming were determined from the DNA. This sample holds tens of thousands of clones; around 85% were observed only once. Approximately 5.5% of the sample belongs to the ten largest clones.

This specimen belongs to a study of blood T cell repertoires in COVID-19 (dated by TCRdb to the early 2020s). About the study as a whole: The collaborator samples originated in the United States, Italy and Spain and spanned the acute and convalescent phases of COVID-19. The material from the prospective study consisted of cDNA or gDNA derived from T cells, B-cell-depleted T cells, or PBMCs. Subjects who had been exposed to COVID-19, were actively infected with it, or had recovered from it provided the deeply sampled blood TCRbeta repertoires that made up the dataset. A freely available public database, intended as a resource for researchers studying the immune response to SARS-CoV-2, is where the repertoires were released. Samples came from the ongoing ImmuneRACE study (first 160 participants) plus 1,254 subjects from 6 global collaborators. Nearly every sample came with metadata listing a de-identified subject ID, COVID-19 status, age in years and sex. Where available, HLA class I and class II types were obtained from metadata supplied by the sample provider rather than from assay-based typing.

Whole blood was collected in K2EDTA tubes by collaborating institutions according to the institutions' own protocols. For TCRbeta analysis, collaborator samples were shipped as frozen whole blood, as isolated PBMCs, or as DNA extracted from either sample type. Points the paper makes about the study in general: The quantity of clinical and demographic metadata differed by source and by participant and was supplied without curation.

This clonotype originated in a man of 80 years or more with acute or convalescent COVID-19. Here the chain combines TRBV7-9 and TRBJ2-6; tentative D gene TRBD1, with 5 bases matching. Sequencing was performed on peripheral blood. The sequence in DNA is TGTGCCAGCAGCTTTTGGGTGACAGCTGGGGCCAACGTCCTGACTTTC. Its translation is CASSFWVTAGANVLTF.